Presented here are 28 T cell receptor beta chains from one specimen sequenced in a study of CD8+ T cells in alopecia areata. Sequencing templates came from extracted RNA that was reverse transcribed into cDNA. TCRdb's copy holds only in-frame clones and misses some; the assay was immunoSEQ multiplex PCR. The sample holds 150,000 or so clones; more than 85% are singletons and the top ten take roughly 13%. Noted treatment: oral pan-JAK inhibitor, 5-10 mg twice daily. This material consisted of CD8+ T cells sorted from blood, taken at week 4, from a patient treated with tofacitinib. These receptors were obtained from a human donor with alopecia areata.

The chain combines TRBV9 with TRBJ2-7, with 8 bases matching TRBD2. Germline V lookup: CDR1 SGDLS, CDR2 YYNGEE. The CDR3 contains 17 residues. The V and J ends lost 0 bases and 4 bases, in that order; junction bases with no gene match: 12. The CDR3 loop is CASSVGTSRARIYEQYF. The CDR3 DNA reads as TGTGCCAGCAGCGTAGGGACTAGCAGGGCACGCATTTACGAGCAGTACTTC.

The V gene is TRBV29-1, the J gene TRBJ1-1; D is undetermined. Germline V gene lookup returns CDR1 SQVTM and CDR2 ANQGSEA. V lost 7 bases to trimming and J lost 6 bases, with 18 bases between them. This CDR3 has 13 residues. CDR3 protein: CSASQAGYSEAFF. Written as DNA, the CDR3 is TGCAGCGCCAGTCAGGCGGGGTACTCTGAAGCTTTCTTT.

The chain links TRBV5-4 to TRBJ2-3, with D possibly TRBD2 on 6 matching bases. From germline, CDR1 is SGHNT and CDR2 YYREEE (reference sequence). V was trimmed by 5 bases and J by 10 bases, leaving 23 bases between them. The CDR3 has 15 amino acids. CDR3 region: CASSDWDSPLSSQYF. In nucleotides, the CDR3 is TGTGCCAGCAGTGACTGGGACTCCCCTCTTAGTTCGCAGTATTTT.

V is TRBV29-1 and J is TRBJ2-7, with 8 bases aligning to TRBD1. This CDR3 comprises 14 residues. With V trimmed by 7 bases and J by 6 bases, 14 bases remained unmatched. Germline CDR1 is SQVTM and CDR2 is ANQGSEA. CDR3 region: CSAQEAGGSGEQYF. The CDR3 DNA sequence: TGCAGCGCCCAGGAGGCAGGGGGCTCTGGCGAGCAGTACTTC.

The chain joins TRBV29-1 to TRBJ2-2, with D unresolved. Germline loops: CDR1 SQVTM, CDR2 ANQGSEA. This CDR3 is 13 amino acids long. V lost 6 bases and J lost 1, with 9 bases in between. The CDR3 coding sequence is TGCAGCGTCCGGGCGGTGAACACCGGGGAGCTGTTTTTT. Its protein is CSVRAVNTGELFF.

The J gene is TRBJ2-1, the V gene TRBV4-1; D ambiguous. This CDR3 has 13 residues. The V end lost 7 bases, the J end lost 7 bases, and 14 bases lay between the germline ends. Germline V gene lookup returns CDR1 MGHRA and CDR2 YSYEKL. CDR3 DNA sequence: TGCGCCAGCACCAGCCCCGTAGGGAATGAGCAGTTCTTC. Translation gives CASTSPVGNEQFF.

This sequence joins TRBV7-9 and TRBJ2-7; 8 nucleotides align to TRBD1. The CDR3 runs to 13 residues. The junction had 7 bases not matched to a gene; V was cut back by 5 bases and J by 7 bases. Germline CDR1 reads SEHNR; CDR2 reads FQNEAQ (reference sequence). CDR3 protein: CASSLGQGREQYF. In DNA form, the CDR3 reads TGTGCCAGCAGCCTAGGACAGGGCCGGGAGCAGTACTTC.

The CDR3 loop reads CASSPYDPAGQETQYF. CDR3 in DNA: TGTGCCAGCTCACCTTACGACCCGGCGGGGCAAGAGACCCAGTACTTC. The chain uses TRBV18 and TRBJ2-5, with D possibly being TRBD2 (6 bases). The V gene's germline CDR1 is KGHSH and CDR2 LQKENI. CDR3 length: 16 amino acids. V was pared by 3 bases and J by 2 bases, with 16 bases between.

The chain has TRBV30 and TRBJ2-1, with D maybe TRBD1 (6 bases). Per germline, CDR1 GTSNPN and CDR2 SVGIG (reference sequence). CDR3 length: 14 amino acids. V gave up 7 bases and J gave up 8 bases, with 21 bases separating them. CDR3 region: CASQHGDKEDEQFF. The CDR3 DNA follows: TGTGCCTCTCAACACGGGGACAAGGAAGATGAGCAGTTCTTC.

The rearrangement links TRBV4-1 to TRBJ1-5, with D tentatively TRBD1 (5 bases). The CDR3 is 17 amino acids. In germline, CDR1 is MGHRA, CDR2 YSYEKL. Trimming took off 2 bases at V and 5 bases at J, with 19 bases between the two ends. CDR3 residues: CASSQRQSQGRDQPQHF. In nucleotides, the CDR3 is TGCGCCAGCAGCCAAAGACAGAGTCAAGGGAGAGATCAGCCCCAGCATTTT.

The V and J genes are TRBV7-9 and TRBJ2-5; TRBD1 agrees at 11 bases. Trimming cost V 5 bases and J 4 bases; bases outside gene matches: 15. The CDR3 has 18 residues. Germline V gene data show CDR1 as SEHNR and CDR2 as FQNEAQ (reference sequence). The chain's CDR3 is CASSVLPGTGGLVETQYF. CDR3 bases: TGTGCCAGCAGCGTCTTGCCCGGGACAGGGGGTTTAGTAGAGACCCAGTACTTC.

The chain recombines TRBV27 with TRBJ2-7, with D unresolved. The CDR3 totals 11 residues. Germline V CDR1 and CDR2: MNHEY, SMNVEV (reference sequence). Trimming shortened V by 5 bases and J by 0 bases, and 2 bases separated the two germline ends. This CDR3 is CASSTSYEQYF. Here the CDR3 DNA reads TGTGCCAGCAGTACCTCCTACGAGCAGTACTTC.

The chain recombines TRBV2 with TRBJ1-5; no reliable D call. V dropped 2 bases and J dropped 4 bases, with 6 bases sitting between them. The CDR3 has 13 amino acids. CDR1 and CDR2 (germline): SNHLY, FYNNEI. In nucleotides, the CDR3 is TGTGCCAGCAGTGAATCTCGAAATCAGCCCCAGCATTTT. This translates into CASSESRNQPQHF.

The gene calls are TRBV7-3 and TRBJ2-3, with D perhaps matching TRBD2 (6 bases). The V gene lost 5 bases and the J gene lost 4 bases, with 10 bases spanning the gap. The CDR3 is 13 residues long. Germline CDR1 and CDR2: SGHTA and FQGTGA. CDR3 DNA: TGTGCCAGCAGCCCCACGGGGGCAGATACGCAGTATTTT. As protein: CASSPTGADTQYF.

This chain connects TRBV27 to TRBJ2-5; no clear D. The J call could be wrong; TRBJ2-7 is a better fit for the DNA end. Looked up from germline, CDR1 is MNHEY and CDR2 is SMNVEV (reference sequence). This CDR3 spans 16 amino acids. The CDR3 sequence is CASSSASGLYSYEQYF. Here the CDR3 DNA reads TGTGCCAGCAGTTCAGCTTCGGGCCTTTACTCCTACGAGCAGTACTTC.

This clone was counted a few times. The rearrangement joins TRBV29-1 to TRBJ2-4, with 8 bases fitting TRBD1. The germline CDR1 and CDR2 sequences are SQVTM and ANQGSEA. The V and J ends lost 3 bases and 9 bases, in that order; junction bases with no gene match: 10. There are 14 residues in the CDR3. The CDR3 region has the DNA TGCAGCGTTGACCGCGGACAGGGTGGAGGCATTCAGTACTTC. Encoded protein: CSVDRGQGGGIQYF.

This chain uses TRBV13 with TRBJ2-7; 7 positions agree with TRBD2. J gave up 3 bases and V 2 bases, and 1 base lay outside the gene matches. The CDR3 is made up of 13 amino acids. The V gene's germline CDR1 is PRHDT and CDR2 FYEKMQ (reference sequence). CDR3: CASSLTGGYEQYF. CDR3 bases: TGTGCCAGCAGCTTAACGGGGGGCTACGAGCAGTACTTC. The whole variable domain, filled in from reference TRBV13 and TRBJ2-7, reads AAGVIQSPRHLIKEKRETATLKCYPIPRHDTVYWYQQGPGQDPQFLISFYEKMQSDKGSIPDRFSAQQFSDYHSELNMSSLELGDSALYFCASSLTGGYEQYFGPGTRLTVT.

A few counts support this clone. The chain joins TRBV7-2 to TRBJ2-1, with D possibly being TRBD2 (5 bases). The CDR3 runs to 15 residues. V lost 2 bases and J 10 bases, leaving 18 bases between the germline ends. CDR1 and CDR2 (germline): SGHTA, FQGNSA. CDR3 in amino acids: CASSLSRESSWEQFF. CDR3 in DNA: TGTGCCAGCAGCTTATCGAGGGAGAGTTCCTGGGAGCAGTTCTTC.

This chain connects TRBV11-2 to TRBJ2-7; no clear D. This CDR3 region has 14 residues. V was trimmed by 1 base and J by 0 bases, leaving 7 bases between them. Germline CDR1 reads SGHAT; CDR2 reads FQNNGV. CDR3 amino acids: CASSLGLSSYEQYF. The CDR3 DNA follows: TGTGCCAGCAGCTTAGGTCTCTCCTCCTACGAGCAGTACTTC.

V usage is TRBV4-1 and J usage is TRBJ2-1, with D perhaps matching TRBD2 (6 bases). Germline loops: CDR1 MGHRA, CDR2 YSYEKL. The CDR3 is 20 amino acids. V lost 3 bases, J lost 0 bases, and 24 bases lay in between. CDR3 in DNA: TGCGCCAGCAGCCATCCCAATAGCGGAAGTAAAAGTAGCTCCTACAATGAGCAGTTCTTC. Translated, it gives CASSHPNSGSKSSSYNEQFF.

CDR3 amino acids: CATGGLDQPQHF. The CDR3 DNA reads TGTGCCACCGGTGGGCTGGATCAGCCCCAGCATTTT. The chain uses TRBV15 and TRBJ1-5, with D hard to call. In germline, CDR1 is LNHNV, CDR2 YYDKDF (reference sequence). With 8 bases removed from V and 5 bases from J, the gap between germline ends came to 10 bases. The CDR3 length is 12 residues.

This rearrangement joins TRBV7-2 to TRBJ2-5; 11 positions agree with TRBD2. The CDR3 is 17 residues long. Per the germline V gene, CDR1 is SGHTA and CDR2 is FQGNSA. V dropped 5 bases and J dropped 5; count of bases not matched to a gene: 13. The CDR3: CASSQGTALAGGETQYF. The CDR3 coding sequence is TGTGCCAGCAGCCAAGGAACAGCGTTAGCGGGAGGGGAGACCCAGTACTTC.

This rearrangement joins TRBV25-1 to TRBJ1-1; TRBD1 might be the D (6 bases). Per the germline V gene, CDR1 is MGHDK and CDR2 is SYGVNS. CDR3 length: 12 amino acids. Trimming cost V 7 bases and J 11 bases, with 17 bases left between them. The CDR3 nucleotides read TGTGCCAGCACTGGGGGCCAGGGAGGCGCTTTCTTT. The encoded protein is CASTGGQGGAFF.

This clone was counted between two and nine times. Other nucleotide sequences in the sample specify the same CDR3. The chain links TRBV11-2 to TRBJ1-1; 7 bases match TRBD1. V gave up 5 bases and J gave up 0 bases; unmatched junction bases: 6. The CDR3 is 15 residues long. The germline V gene has CDR1 SGHAT and CDR2 FQNNGV. In DNA, the CDR3 is TGTGCCAGCAGCCCGCCGGGACAGATGAACACTGAAGCTTTCTTT. It yields the protein CASSPPGQMNTEAFF.

The CDR3 region has the DNA TGTGCCAGCAGCCAAGACGTAGCCGGGCTAAATCCTTTCCAAGAGACCCAGTACTTC. Amino acid sequence: CASSQDVAGLNPFQETQYF. The chain has TRBV14 and TRBJ2-5, with unresolved D. In germline, CDR1 is SGHDN, CDR2 FVKESK. V was cut by 0 bases and J by 1 base, with 21 bases left in between. The CDR3 loop spans 19 amino acids.

The chain employs TRBV29-1 and TRBJ2-7; unclear D gene. This CDR3 region has 13 residues. Trimming stripped 2 bases from V and 5 bases from J, with 13 bases between. Germline CDR1 SQVTM, CDR2 ANQGSEA. The CDR3 DNA sequence: TGCAGCGTTGAAACCGGATCGGACCACGAGCAGTACTTC. Protein sequence: CSVETGSDHEQYF.

This chain connects TRBV27 to TRBJ2-1; TRBD1 or TRBD2 may be the D gene (6 bases each). The CDR3 runs 18 residues. Trimming took off 5 bases at V and 4 bases at J, with 24 bases between the two ends. From germline, CDR1 is MNHEY and CDR2 SMNVEV (reference sequence). DNA of the CDR3: TGTGCCAGCAGTCCAGTCCCCCCGGGGGCGCAGGGATACAATGAGCAGTTCTTC. Protein product: CASSPVPPGAQGYNEQFF.

As concerns this clone: One end of the junction is discordant with germline, which a read error may explain. The chain recombines TRBV9 with TRBJ2-7; D is tentatively TRBD1 or TRBD2 (5 bases each). CDR1 is SGDLS, CDR2 YYNGEE, per germline. The CDR3 has 10 residues. The CDR3 sequence: CASSGRDVAF. Here the CDR3 DNA reads TGTGCCAGCAGCGGCCGGGACGTGGCTTTC.